The 21 T cell receptor beta chains presented below share a single source sample, sequenced in a study of blood T cell repertoires in COVID-19. This table comes from immunoSEQ multiplex PCR, and its TCRdb copy is limited to in-frame clones, with some not included. The data show about 94,000 clones, with 75% to 90% seen just once and 19% held by the top ten. The sample consisted of peripheral blood. All receptors come from a human donor in a cohort sampled during active COVID-19.

This chain connects TRBV5-6 to TRBJ2-3; D is unclear. The CDR3 is made up of 11 amino acids. Deletions cut 5 bases from V and 3 bases from J, with 4 bases between. The germline V gene encodes CDR1 SGHDT and CDR2 YYEEEE. Here the CDR3 reads CASSYTDTQYF. CDR3 in DNA: TGTGCCAGCAGTTATACAGATACGCAGTATTTT.

V usage is TRBV4-2 and J usage is TRBJ1-3; D is unresolved. In germline, CDR1 is LGHNA, CDR2 YNFKEQ. V gave up 0 bases and J gave up 1 base, with 10 bases separating them. This CDR3 contains 16 residues. In nucleotides, the CDR3 is TGTGCCAGCAGCCAAGATCATACCCGGTCTGGAAACACCATATATTTT. It is translated as CASSQDHTRSGNTIYF.

V gene TRBV30 combines with J gene TRBJ2-1, with a possible D match to TRBD2 (5 bases). V lost 2 bases to trimming and J lost 2 bases, with 13 bases between them. The CDR3 spans 15 residues. Germline-derived CDR1 and CDR2 are GTSNPN and SVGIG (reference sequence). CDR3 residues: CAWSWSGGPYNEQFF. The CDR3 DNA reads TGTGCCTGGAGTTGGAGCGGAGGCCCCTACAATGAGCAGTTCTTC. The whole variable domain, filled in from reference TRBV30 and TRBJ2-1, reads SQTIHQWPATLVQPVGSPLSLECTVEGTSNPNLYWYRQAAGRGLQLLFYSVGIGQISSEVPQNLSASRPQDRQFILSSKKLLLSDSGFYLCAWSWSGGPYNEQFFGPGTRLTVL.

This chain links TRBV28 with TRBJ2-5; D may be TRBD2 (6 bases). The CDR3 is made up of 13 amino acids. Germline V gene data show CDR1 as MDHEN and CDR2 as SYDVKM. V was shortened by 2 bases and J by 5 bases, with 9 bases between the two germline ends. The CDR3 bases are TGTGCCAGCAGTTTACCTCGGGGGGAGACCCAGTACTTC. Encoded protein: CASSLPRGETQYF.

The V and J genes are TRBV24-1 and TRBJ2-5; weak D call: TRBD1 (6 bases). V was cut by 4 bases and J by 1 base, with 6 bases left in between. Germline CDR1 reads KGHDR; CDR2 reads SFDVKD. The CDR3 spans 13 residues. In nucleotides, the CDR3 is TGTGCCACCAGTGAGGGGGCCCAAGAGACCCAGTACTTC. The encoded protein is CATSEGAQETQYF.

In this sample, this clone turned up once. The rearrangement uses TRBV6-5 and TRBJ1-3; D remains ambiguous. CDR1 MNHEY and CDR2 SVGAGI come from the germline V gene. The V gene lost 2 bases and the J gene lost 0 bases, with 8 bases spanning the gap. There are 15 residues in the CDR3. In DNA form, the CDR3 reads TGTGCCAGCAGTTACGGGCTCCTCTCTGGAAACACCATATATTTT. It encodes CASSYGLLSGNTIYF.

The chain recombines TRBV9 with TRBJ2-7, with D hard to call. Trimming pared 0 bases from V and 2 bases from J, leaving 9 bases between. The CDR3 totals 14 residues. Germline V gene sequence: CDR1 SGDLS, CDR2 YYNGEE. The CDR3 loop reads CASSVESAAYEQYF. The CDR3 DNA reads TGTGCCAGCAGCGTAGAAAGCGCTGCCTACGAGCAGTACTTC.

The chain uses TRBV29-1 and TRBJ1-1, with unresolved D. The CDR3 covers 13 residues. Deletions cut 4 bases from V and 0 bases from J, with 9 bases between. Germline values: CDR1 SQVTM, CDR2 ANQGSEA. CDR3 protein: CSVVQLMNTEAFF. The CDR3 coding sequence is TGCAGCGTTGTACAGCTAATGAACACTGAAGCTTTCTTT.

The V gene is TRBV3-1 (or the pseudogene TRBV3-2), the J gene TRBJ2-7, with TRBD2 matching 7 bases. V shed 1 base, J shed 5 bases, and the junction held 8 bases outside the gene matches. The CDR3 runs to 15 residues. Germline V lookup: CDR1 LGHDT, CDR2 YNNKEL (reference sequence). CDR3 nucleotide sequence: TGTGCCAGCAGCCAAGTAGGAGGGAGGGCCGACGAGCAGTACTTC. It specifies CASSQVGGRADEQYF.

This clone was counted once. The rearrangement joins TRBV15 to TRBJ1-1; no reliable D call. V lost 0 bases and J lost 0, with 8 bases in between. The CDR3 runs to 15 residues. The germline gives CDR1 LNHNV, CDR2 YYDKDF (reference sequence). This chain's CDR3 is CATSREQQMNTEAFF. The CDR3 DNA follows: TGTGCCACCAGCAGAGAACAACAGATGAACACTGAAGCTTTCTTT.

V usage is TRBV11-3 and J usage is TRBJ1-1, with 7 bases aligning to TRBD1. The trim removed 5 bases at V and 6 bases at J, leaving 6 bases unmatched. Germline CDR1 and CDR2: SGHNT and YENEEA. CDR3 length: 13 amino acids. Written as DNA, the CDR3 is TGTGCCAGCAGCAAGGGACAGAAGGCTGAAGCTTTCTTT. This gives the protein CASSKGQKAEAFF.

V and J are TRBV28 and TRBJ2-3; 8 bases align to TRBD2. The CDR3 loop spans 16 amino acids. CDR1 MDHEN and CDR2 SYDVKM come from the germline V gene. Unmatched junction bases numbered 10, after V lost 4 bases and J lost 4 bases. CDR3 protein: CASSSPGGVVPDTQYF. The CDR3 nucleotides read TGTGCCAGCAGTTCACCGGGGGGGGTAGTTCCAGATACGCAGTATTTT.

This sequence joins TRBV19 and TRBJ1-3, with TRBD1 matching over 7 bases. With V trimmed by 5 bases and J by 3 bases, 4 bases remained unmatched. CDR1 and CDR2 from the germline V gene are LNHDA and SQIVND (reference sequence). The CDR3 spans 14 residues. The CDR3 nucleotides are TGTGCCAGTAGTGTCGGGACAGTTGGAAACACCATATATTTT. This gives the protein CASSVGTVGNTIYF.

The chain carries TRBV27 and TRBJ1-6; the D is unclear. V was cut by 0 bases and J by 10 bases, with 19 bases left in between. The germline V gene encodes CDR1 MNHEY and CDR2 SMNVEV (reference sequence). CDR3 length: 17 residues. The CDR3 DNA sequence: TGTGCCAGCAGTTTATCTCGTACTAGGGTCAATGGATCACCCCTCCACTTT. Translated: CASSLSRTRVNGSPLHF.

This clone showed up just once. The V gene is TRBV5-1, the J gene TRBJ2-3, with TRBD2 identical over 8 bases. This CDR3 contains 15 residues. V lost 0 bases to trimming and J lost 1 base; unmatched junction nucleotides: 1. Germline loops: CDR1 SGHRS, CDR2 YFSETQ. CDR3 in DNA: TGCGCCAGCAGCTTGGAGACTAGCGGCACAGATACGCAGTATTTT. This sequence encodes CASSLETSGTDTQYF.

The chain carries TRBV4-1 and TRBJ1-2; D is possibly TRBD1 (5 bases). Between the trimmed V and J ends, which lost 0 bases and 8 bases, there was a span of 10 bases. The CDR3 is 13 residues long. CDR1 is MGHRA and CDR2 is YSYEKL in the germline V gene. The CDR3 loop is CASSQDRARGYTF. The CDR3 region has the DNA TGCGCCAGCAGCCAAGACAGGGCTCGGGGCTACACCTTC.

The genes are TRBV20-1 and TRBJ2-7; a weak D match, TRBD2 (5 bases). V shed 3 bases and J shed 5 bases, with 17 bases lying between them. CDR1 is DFQATT, CDR2 SNEGSKA, per germline (reference sequence). This CDR3 is 14 amino acids long. CDR3 protein: CSASVGIGENEQYF. For the CDR3, the DNA is TGCAGTGCTAGTGTGGGAATTGGGGAGAACGAGCAGTACTTC.

This clone was detected only once. V is TRBV30 and J is TRBJ1-6; TRBD1 might be the D (5 bases). Germline CDR1 is GTSNPN and CDR2 is SVGIG (reference sequence). This CDR3 spans 13 amino acids. The CDR3 DNA follows: TGTGCTTCAGAAAGGGGCTATAATTCACCCCTCCACTTT. The encoded protein is CASERGYNSPLHF.

V usage is TRBV10-3 and J usage is TRBJ1-1; no reliable D call. Germline lookup yields CDR1 ENHRY and CDR2 SYGVKD. The CDR3 contains 13 residues. V was cut by 9 bases and J by 1 base, with 12 bases left in between. The CDR3 coding sequence is TGTGCCATATCTATGGGCGCGAACACTGAAGCTTTCTTT. Translated: CAISMGANTEAFF.

The V and J genes are TRBV6-1 and TRBJ2-7, with a weak D call TRBD2 (7 bases). Germline assignment: CDR1 MNHNS and CDR2 SASEGT. The germline V and J ends were trimmed by 3 bases and 0 bases, with 9 bases remaining between them. The CDR3 is 14 amino acids. The CDR3 is CASSEGGPSYEQYF. In nucleotides, the CDR3 is TGTGCCAGCAGTGAGGGGGGGCCCTCCTACGAGCAGTACTTC.

The rearrangement links TRBV28 to TRBJ2-2, with a possible D match to TRBD2 (6 bases). Trimming removed 2 bases at V and 1 base at J, with 14 bases between. This CDR3 region has 17 residues. In germline, CDR1 is MDHEN, CDR2 SYDVKM. CDR3 loop: CASSLLGGVGNTGELFF. The CDR3 nucleotides read TGTGCCAGCAGTTTACTAGGCGGGGTGGGGAACACCGGGGAGCTGTTTTTT.